This is a list of T cell receptor beta chains from one sample in a study of blood T cell repertoires in COVID-19. The table came from immunoSEQ multiplex PCR; TCRdb's copy has only in-frame clones and leaves some out. The profile covers some 120,000 clones, with about 85% appearing a single time and under 2.5% taken by the ten largest. Sequencing used peripheral blood. The receptors derive from a man between 65 and 85 years old with acute or convalescent COVID-19. Each CDR3 is given with its conserved first and last residue. The D gene is left open where the match is weak. Only some rows state a clone size, as once, few, many or a class for expanded clones.

>-|-|TRBJ1-6|TRBV19
TGTGCCAGTAGCGAGGCGATGAATTCACCCCTCCACTTT
CASSEAMNSPLHF
>-|-|TRBJ1-2|TRBV19
TGTGCCAGTAGTATAGATCTTCGAGGACAGCAAACTACTAACTATGGCTACACCTTC
CASSIDLRGQQTTNYGYTF
>TRBD2|-|TRBJ2-1|TRBV5-1
TGCGCCAGCAGCTTGGTTCGGGGGGGTACCGCCAATGAGCAGTTCTTC
CASSLVRGGTANEQFF
>-|-|TRBJ2-4|TRBV5-8
TGTGCCAGCAGCTTGGGACACCTTGACGCCAAAAACATTCAGTACTTC
CASSLGHLDAKNIQYF
>TRBD1|-|TRBJ2-7|TRBV12-5
TGTGCTAGTGGTTTGAAACTGGGACAGTCCTCCTACGAGCAGTACTTC
CASGLKLGQSSYEQYF
>TRBD1|-|TRBJ1-1|TRBV19
TGTGCCAGTAGGGGGACAGAAACTACCAACACTGAAGCTTTCTTT
CASRGTETTNTEAFF
>TRBD2|-|TRBJ2-1|TRBV2
TGTGCCAGCAGTGGGACTAGCGGGGGACAGCAGTTCTTC
CASSGTSGGQQFF
>-|-|TRBJ1-1|TRBV19
TGTGCCAGTAGTGTACAGGCGGGAGATGAAGCTTTCTTT
CASSVQAGDEAFF
>TRBD1|-|TRBJ2-1|TRBV19
TGTGCCAGTAGCACGGGACAGGGGGCCCGAAGCTCCTACAATGAGCAGTTCTTC
CASSTGQGARSSYNEQFF
>TRBD1|-|TRBJ2-7|TRBV3-1/TRBV3-2
TGTGCCAGCAGCCCCCGGACAGGGAGCTCCTACGAGCAGTACTTC
CASSPRTGSSYEQYF
>TRBD1|-|TRBJ1-1|TRBV28
TGTGCCAGCAGTTTCAGGGGGCGGAATACTGAAGCTTTCTTT
CASSFRGRNTEAFF
>TRBD1|few|TRBJ2-2|TRBV25-1
TGTGCCAGCAGTGAAGACAGGGACACCGGGGAGCTGTTTTTT
CASSEDRDTGELFF
>-|-|TRBJ1-1|TRBV6-1
TGTGCCAGCAGTGAACTAGGACATCTAAACACTGAAGCTTTCTTT
CASSELGHLNTEAFF
>TRBD2|-|TRBJ2-5|TRBV10-2
TGCGCCAGCAGGGCACTAGCGGGGGCGCAAGAGACCCAGTACTTC
CASRALAGAQETQYF
>TRBD2|few|TRBJ2-1|TRBV7-2
TGTGCCAGCAGCTTAGCGGCGGCTAGCGGGGGGAATGAGCAGTTCTTC
CASSLAAASGGNEQFF
>-|-|TRBJ1-1|TRBV7-8
TGTGCCAGCAGCTTAGTGCCAGGGAGGGAGAACACTGAAGCTTTCTTT
CASSLVPGRENTEAFF
>-|-|TRBJ2-2|TRBV6-2/TRBV6-3
TGTGCCAGCAGTCACGGACTCGGGGAGCTGTTTTTT
CASSHGLGELFF
>TRBD1|-|TRBJ1-2|TRBV7-2
TGTGCCAGCAGCACGAGACAGGGTAGGACTAACTATGGCTACACCTTC
CASSTRQGRTNYGYTF
>-|-|TRBJ1-5|TRBV5-4
TGTGCCAGCAGTTCCCACGAGGCTGGGAATCAGCCCCAGCATTTT
CASSSHEAGNQPQHF
>TRBD1|-|TRBJ1-2|TRBV29-1
TGCAGCGTCGCAGGGGGCGAGGACTATGGCTACACCTTC
CSVAGGEDYGYTF
>-|-|TRBJ1-1|TRBV7-6
TGTGCCAGCAGCCCCCGTTCGGTGACTATGAACACTGAAGCTTTCTTT
CASSPRSVTMNTEAFF
>TRBD1|-|TRBJ2-1|TRBV29-1
TGCAGCGTTGTTGGGGACAGTCAGAATGAGCAGTTCTTC
CSVVGDSQNEQFF
>-|-|TRBJ1-1|TRBV10-3
TGTGCCATCAGTGACCCCGGGAGGGGGACTGAAGCTTTCTTT
CAISDPGRGTEAFF
>-|-|TRBJ2-3|TRBV20-1
TGCAGGGCCGAAGAGGGAGATACGCAGTATTTT
CRAEEGDTQYF
>TRBD2|few|TRBJ2-7|TRBV5-1
TGCGCCAGCAGCTTGGCCCCGACTAGCGGGGGTGAGCAGTACTTC
CASSLAPTSGGEQYF
>TRBD2|few|TRBJ2-3|TRBV5-1
TGCGCCAGCAGCTCGAGCGGGGCTAGCACAGATACGCAGTATTTT
CASSSSGASTDTQYF
>TRBD2|once|TRBJ2-2|TRBV3-1/TRBV3-2
TGTGCCAGCGCATCGGGGGGGTGGAACACCGGGGAGCTGTTTTTT
CASASGGWNTGELFF
>-|few|TRBJ1-6|TRBV3-1/TRBV3-2
TGTGCCAGCAGCCAAGGACAGCCCGGAGTGGGTTCACCCCTCCACTTT
CASSQGQPGVGSPLHF
>-|-|TRBJ1-2|TRBV6-6
TGTGCCAGCAGTTTACCCCAGGACAGCTTGTATGGCTACACCTTC
CASSLPQDSLYGYTF
>-|once|TRBJ1-3|TRBV6-1
TGTGCCAGCAGTGAAGTTGGTATGAGCTCTGGAAACACCATATATTTT
CASSEVGMSSGNTIYF
>-|-|TRBJ2-7|TRBV3-1/TRBV3-2
TGTGCCAGCAGCCGGGGGGGGCTCTACGAGCAGTACTTC
CASSRGGLYEQYF
>TRBD2|many|TRBJ2-1|TRBV11-1
TGTGCCAGCAGCTTAGCCGGGAGGACTAGTCGGATTGAGCAGTTCTTC
CASSLAGRTSRIEQFF
>TRBD1|-|TRBJ1-2|TRBV6-5
TGTGCCAGCAGTCGCGGACAGGGCGCTAGTGGCTACACCTTC
CASSRGQGASGYTF
>TRBD1|-|TRBJ1-2|TRBV4-2
TGTGCCAGCAGCCAAGTCCCGGGACAGGGAGGCTATGGCTACACCTTC
CASSQVPGQGGYGYTF
>TRBD2|-|TRBJ2-3|TRBV5-1
TGCGCCAGCAGGTTTCCCGGGGGTAGCGGGACTAGCACAGATACGCAGTATTTT
CASRFPGGSGTSTDTQYF
>TRBD1|-|TRBJ2-7|TRBV2
TGTGCCAAAAGTGGGACAGGGGACTACGAGCAGTACTTC
CAKSGTGDYEQYF
>-|-|TRBJ1-3|TRBV5-6
TGTGCCAGCAGCCCAACGGACGCAACCGCGGGGGGAAACACCATATATTTT
CASSPTDATAGGNTIYF
>-|-|TRBJ2-7|TRBV29-1
TGCAGCGTTGAAGAGGGGGAGGTTATGGAGCAGTACTTC
CSVEEGEVMEQYF
>-|-|TRBJ2-2|TRBV6-5
TGTGCCAGCACCACACAGCCGGGATACACCGGGGAGCTGTTTTTT
CASTTQPGYTGELFF
>TRBD2|-|TRBJ2-3|TRBV2
TGTGCCAGCAACACCCTAGCGGGAAGCACAGATACGCAGTATTTT
CASNTLAGSTDTQYF
>-|once|TRBJ2-3|TRBV6-6
TGTGCCAGCAGCCGACAGAGCACAGATACGCAGTATTTT
CASSRQSTDTQYF
>-|few|TRBJ2-7|TRBV10-3
TGTGCCATCAGTGGCCGAGGTCCCGAGCAGTACTTC
CAISGRGPEQYF
>TRBD1|-|TRBJ2-1|TRBV7-3
TGTGCCAGCAGCCTCCCAGGGACAGGGAATAATGAGCAGTTCTTC
CASSLPGTGNNEQFF
>-|-|TRBJ1-4|TRBV7-2
TGTGCCAGCAGCCCTTTTCGAAAGGGGCAGGGTGAAAAACTGTTTTTT
CASSPFRKGQGEKLFF
>-|-|TRBJ1-3|TRBV4-1
TGCGCCAGCAGCCAAGGGAGTGGAAACACCATATATTTT
CASSQGSGNTIYF
>TRBD2|-|TRBJ2-7|TRBV14
TGTGCCAGCAGCCAAGAAGGAGCGGGGGCTCCCTACGAGCAGTACTTC
CASSQEGAGAPYEQYF
>-|-|TRBJ2-1|TRBV12-2
TGTGCAAGTCGCTTAGGAGGGCGGGTAGACAATGAGCAGTTCTTC
CASRLGGRVDNEQFF
>-|-|TRBJ2-7|TRBV12-5
TGTGCTAGTGGTTTGGGGCAGCATGCGGGTGAGCAGTACTTC
CASGLGQHAGEQYF
>-|-|TRBJ1-3|TRBV5-1
TGCGCCAGCAGCGCCGACAGCACTGGAAACACCATATATTTT
CASSADSTGNTIYF
>TRBD2|few|TRBJ2-3|TRBV28
TGTGCCAGCAGTTTATTAATGTTAGGGGCGGGGGGCACTACAGATACGCAGTATTTT
CASSLLMLGAGGTTDTQYF
>-|-|TRBJ2-1|TRBV7-2
TGTGCCAGCAGCTTAGTCGCGGGGGCGCTCTACAATGAGCAATTCTTC
CASSLVAGALYNEQFF
>-|once|TRBJ2-5|TRBV4-2
TGTGCCAGCAGCCAAGACGCCGGGGGCCAAGAGACCCAGTACTTC
CASSQDAGGQETQYF